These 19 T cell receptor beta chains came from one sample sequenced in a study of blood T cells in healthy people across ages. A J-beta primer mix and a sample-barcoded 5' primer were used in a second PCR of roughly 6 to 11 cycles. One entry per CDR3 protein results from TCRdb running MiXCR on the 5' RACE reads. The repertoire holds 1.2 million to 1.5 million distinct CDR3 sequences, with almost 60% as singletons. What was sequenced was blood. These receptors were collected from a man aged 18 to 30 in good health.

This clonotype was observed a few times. CDR3 nucleotide sequence: TGTGCCAGCAGTGAATTAGGGACTAGAGGGGCAGATACGCAGTATTTT. Translation: CASSELGTRGADTQYF. The chain recombines TRBV25-1 with TRBJ2-3; TRBD2 matches at 8 bases. Germline trimming cut 1 base from V and 4 bases from J; bases unmatched to any gene: 7. CDR1 and CDR2 (germline): MGHDK, SYGVNS. The CDR3 is 16 amino acids.

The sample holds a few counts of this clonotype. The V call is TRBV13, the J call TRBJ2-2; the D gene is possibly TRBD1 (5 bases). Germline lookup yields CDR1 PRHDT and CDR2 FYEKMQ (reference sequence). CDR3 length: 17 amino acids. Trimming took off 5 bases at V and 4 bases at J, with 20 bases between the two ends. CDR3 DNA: TGTGCCAGCAGCCCAGGGCAGGGCACGTCGCTCACCGGGGAGCTGTTTTTT. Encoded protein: CASSPGQGTSLTGELFF.

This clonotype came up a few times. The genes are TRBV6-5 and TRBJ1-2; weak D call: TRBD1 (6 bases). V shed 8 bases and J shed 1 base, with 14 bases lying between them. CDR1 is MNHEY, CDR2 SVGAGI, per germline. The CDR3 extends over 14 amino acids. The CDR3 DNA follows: TGTGCCAGCTTTTCAGGACAGATTAACTATGGCTACACCTTC. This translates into CASFSGQINYGYTF.

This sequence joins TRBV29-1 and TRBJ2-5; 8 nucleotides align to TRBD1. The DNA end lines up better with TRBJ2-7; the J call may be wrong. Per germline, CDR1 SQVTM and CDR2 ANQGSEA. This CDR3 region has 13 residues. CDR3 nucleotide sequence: TGCAGCGGCAGTAAACAGGGGGACTACGAGCAGTACTTC. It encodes CSGSKQGDYEQYF.

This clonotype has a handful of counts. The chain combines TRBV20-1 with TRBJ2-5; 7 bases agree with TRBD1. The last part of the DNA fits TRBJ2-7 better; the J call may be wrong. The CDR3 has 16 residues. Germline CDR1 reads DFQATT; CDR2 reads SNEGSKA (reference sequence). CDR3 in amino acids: CSARKTRTGVDDEQYF. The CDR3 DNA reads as TGCAGTGCTAGAAAAACTCGGACAGGCGTAGATGACGAGCAGTACTTC.

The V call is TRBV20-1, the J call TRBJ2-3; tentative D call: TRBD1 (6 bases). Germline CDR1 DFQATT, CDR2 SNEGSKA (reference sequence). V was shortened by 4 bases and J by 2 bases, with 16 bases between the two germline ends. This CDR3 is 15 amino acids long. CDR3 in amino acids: CSANLRGLFTDTQYF. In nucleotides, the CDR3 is TGCAGTGCTAATCTGAGGGGGTTATTCACAGATACGCAGTATTTT.

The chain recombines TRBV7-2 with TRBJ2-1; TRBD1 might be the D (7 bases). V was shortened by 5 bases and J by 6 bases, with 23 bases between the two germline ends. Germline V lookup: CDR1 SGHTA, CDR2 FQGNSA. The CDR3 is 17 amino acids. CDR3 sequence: CASSPGRGDRLTNEQFF. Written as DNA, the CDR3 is TGTGCCAGCAGCCCCGGGAGAGGGGACAGACTAACCAATGAGCAGTTCTTC. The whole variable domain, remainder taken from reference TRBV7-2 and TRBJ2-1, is GAGVSQSPSNKVTEKGKDVELRCDPISGHTALYWYRQSLGQGLEFLIYFQGNSAPDKSGLPSDRFSAERTGGSVSTLTIQRTQQEDSAVYLCASSPGRGDRLTNEQFFGPGTRLTVL.

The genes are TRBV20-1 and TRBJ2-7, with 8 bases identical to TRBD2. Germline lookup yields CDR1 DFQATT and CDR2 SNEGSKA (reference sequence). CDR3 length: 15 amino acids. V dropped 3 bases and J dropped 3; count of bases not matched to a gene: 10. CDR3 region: CSARSHREGRYEQYF. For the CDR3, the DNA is TGCAGTGCTAGGAGTCATCGGGAGGGCCGCTACGAGCAGTACTTC.

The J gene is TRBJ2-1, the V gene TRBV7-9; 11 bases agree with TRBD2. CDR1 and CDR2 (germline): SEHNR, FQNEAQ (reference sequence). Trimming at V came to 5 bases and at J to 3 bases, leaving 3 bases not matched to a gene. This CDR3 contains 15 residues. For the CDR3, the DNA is TGTGCCAGCAGCCCTAGCGGGAGGATCTACAATGAGCAGTTCTTC. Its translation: CASSPSGRIYNEQFF.

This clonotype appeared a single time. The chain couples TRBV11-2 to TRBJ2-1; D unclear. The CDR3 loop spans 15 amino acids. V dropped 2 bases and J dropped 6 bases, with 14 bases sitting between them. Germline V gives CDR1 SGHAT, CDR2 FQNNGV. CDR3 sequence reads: CASSLPGYRVNEQFF. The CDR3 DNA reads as TGTGCCAGCAGCTTACCAGGATATAGGGTCAATGAGCAGTTCTTC.

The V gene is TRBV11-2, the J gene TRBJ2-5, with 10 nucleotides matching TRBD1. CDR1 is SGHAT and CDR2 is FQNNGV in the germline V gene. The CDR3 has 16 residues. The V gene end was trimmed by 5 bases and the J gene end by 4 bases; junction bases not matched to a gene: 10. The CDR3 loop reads CASSRGTGEVGETQYF. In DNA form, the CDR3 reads TGTGCCAGCAGCCGTGGGACAGGGGAGGTCGGAGAGACCCAGTACTTC.

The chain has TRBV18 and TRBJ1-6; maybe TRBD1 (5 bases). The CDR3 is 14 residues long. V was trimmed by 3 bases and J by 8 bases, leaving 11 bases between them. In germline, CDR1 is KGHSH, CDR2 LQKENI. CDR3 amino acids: CASSPQGRDSPLHF. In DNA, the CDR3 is TGTGCCAGCTCACCCCAGGGTCGGGATTCACCCCTCCACTTT.

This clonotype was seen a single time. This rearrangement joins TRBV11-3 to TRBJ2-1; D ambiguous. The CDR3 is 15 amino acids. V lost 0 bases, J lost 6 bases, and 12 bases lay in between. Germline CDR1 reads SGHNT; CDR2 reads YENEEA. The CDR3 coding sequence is TGTGCCAGCAGCTTAGAGGCCTCCTCGGGCAATGAGCAGTTCTTC. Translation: CASSLEASSGNEQFF.

CDR3 protein: CSAISGASNQPQHF. DNA for the CDR3: TGCAGTGCTATCTCCGGGGCAAGCAATCAGCCCCAGCATTTT. The gene calls are TRBV20-1 and TRBJ1-5; possibly TRBD1 for D (5 bases). Trimming removed 4 bases from V and 1 base from J, with 11 bases in between. Germline CDR1 is DFQATT and CDR2 is SNEGSKA (reference sequence). The CDR3 totals 14 residues.

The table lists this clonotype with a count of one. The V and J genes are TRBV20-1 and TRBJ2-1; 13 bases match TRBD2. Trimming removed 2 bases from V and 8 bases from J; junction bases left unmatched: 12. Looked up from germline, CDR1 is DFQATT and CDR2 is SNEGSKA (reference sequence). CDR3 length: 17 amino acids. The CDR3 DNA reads TGCAGTGCTAGAACTAGCGGGAGGGCCTCGGTTATGTATGAGCAGTTCTTC. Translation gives CSARTSGRASVMYEQFF.

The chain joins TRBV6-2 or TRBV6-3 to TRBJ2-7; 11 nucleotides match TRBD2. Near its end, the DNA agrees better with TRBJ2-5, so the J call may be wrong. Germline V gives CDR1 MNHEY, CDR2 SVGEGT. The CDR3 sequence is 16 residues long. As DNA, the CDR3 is TGTGCCAGCAGTGCGGGCTCTAGCGGGGGGAGAGAGACCCAGTACTTC. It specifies CASSAGSSGGRETQYF.

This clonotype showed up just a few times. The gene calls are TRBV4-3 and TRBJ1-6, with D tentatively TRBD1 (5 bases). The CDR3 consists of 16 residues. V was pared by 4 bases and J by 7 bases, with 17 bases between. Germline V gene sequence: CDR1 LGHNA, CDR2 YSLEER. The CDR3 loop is CASSPLGVVYNSPLHF. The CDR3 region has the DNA TGCGCCAGCAGCCCTCTGGGGGTCGTATACAATTCACCCCTCCACTTT.

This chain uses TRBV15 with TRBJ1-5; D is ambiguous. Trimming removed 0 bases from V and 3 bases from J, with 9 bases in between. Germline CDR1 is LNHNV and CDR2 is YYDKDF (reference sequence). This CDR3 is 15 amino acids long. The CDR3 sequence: CATSRDLGNNQPQHF. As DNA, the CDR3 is TGTGCCACCAGCAGAGATCTGGGGAACAATCAGCCCCAGCATTTT.

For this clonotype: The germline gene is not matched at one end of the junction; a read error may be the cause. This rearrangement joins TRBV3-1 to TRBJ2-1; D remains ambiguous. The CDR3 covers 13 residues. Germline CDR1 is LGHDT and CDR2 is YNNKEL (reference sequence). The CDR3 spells CASRQSSYNEQFF. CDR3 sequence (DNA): TGTGCCAGCCGCCAGAGCTCCTACAATGAGCAGTTCTTC.